This T cell receptor beta chain was retrieved from a study of PD-L1 blockade in urothelial cancer. Overall study: Chemotherapy regimens numbering 0 to 3 had been given to patients. Median blood clonality was around 0.074, with under 100,000 unique TCRs. Study-level points and caveats: Patients who had durable benefit saw their tumor-associated blood clones expand more at 3 weeks.

As regards this clone: Its specificity is unknown.

The protocol was immunoSEQ multiplex PCR, while the TCRdb copy is restricted to in-frame clones and leaves out a portion. The table records roughly 100,000 clones, less than 90% of them present only once. Specified time point: peripheral blood 6 weeks after treatment start. Individual patients had between 1 and 8 samples, taken pretreatment and on-treatment. The CDR3 length is 12 residues. Deletions cut 8 bases from V and 3 bases from J, with 11 bases between. Germline values: CDR1 MNHNY, CDR2 SVGAGI (reference sequence). This material consisted of PBMCs, taken around atezolizumab (anti-PD-L1) treatment. The TCR comes from an older man with urothelial cancer. V and J are TRBV6-6 and TRBJ2-7; D call uncertain. The CDR3 region has the DNA TGTGCCAGCGCTACAGAGAGCTACGAGCAGTACTTC. Amino acid sequence: CASATESYEQYF.